The 22 T cell receptor beta chains below come from one sample, sequenced in a study of human T cells and chemical hapten exposure (dated by TCRdb to about 2021). The time point label corresponds to: patch test 3, about 24 weeks after DPC sensitization. The treatment or condition label on this specimen signifies: therapeutic diphenylcyclopropenone sensitization with weekly scalp DPC. Total RNA was isolated from unfractionated whole blood collected in Tempus Blood RNA tubes. The receptor library was made with RACE. The sequencer was a NextSeq 500. TCRdb handled the public reads itself, with Q25 trimming in fastp and clone calling in MiXCR, and kept productive beta chains. Rows with one shared CDR3 protein collapse into an entry with the most common genes and DNA. The sample table records roughly 38,000 distinct CDR3 sequences; more than 8% of these occur just once. Clones ranked in the top ten supply approximately 25% of the sample.

Sequencing used whole blood, obtained in connection with sensitization to the hapten diphenylcyclopropenone (DPC). These receptors were collected from a man aged 50-60 years with alopecia areata. Some clones in this sample may be carry-over from other donors' samples.

The table lists this clonotype with many counts. The chain employs TRBV6-2 or TRBV6-3 and TRBJ2-3; D ambiguous. This CDR3 region has 13 residues. Trimming took 8 bases from V and 3 from J, leaving 12 bases between them. Germline CDR1 reads MNHEY; CDR2 reads SVGEGT. This chain's CDR3 is CASCPALTDTQYF. As DNA, the CDR3 is TGTGCCAGCTGTCCAGCCCTTACAGATACGCAGTATTTT.

The sample holds many counts of this clonotype. The rearrangement links TRBV11-2 to TRBJ2-1; 11 nucleotides line up with TRBD2. This CDR3 contains 15 residues. Germline V lookup: CDR1 SGHAT, CDR2 FQNNGV. The V gene end was trimmed by 3 bases and the J gene end by 9 bases; junction bases not matched to a gene: 7. CDR3 sequence (DNA): TGTGCCAGCAGCTTGGGACTAGCGGAAAGGGGTGAGCAGTTCTTC. Its protein is CASSLGLAERGEQFF. The variable domain in full, with the rest retrieved from reference TRBV11-2 and TRBJ2-1, is EAGVAQSPRYKIIEKRQSVAFWCNPISGHATLYWYQQILGQGPKLLIQFQNNGVVDDSQLPKDRFSAERLKGVDSTLKIQPAKLEDSAVYLCASSLGLAERGEQFFGPGTRLTVL.

This clonotype was observed a few times. This chain joins TRBV12-3 or TRBV12-4 and TRBJ2-1, with 7 bases fitting TRBD1. The V gene end was trimmed by 3 bases and the J gene end by 7 bases; junction bases not matched to a gene: 6. CDR3 size: 14 residues. The CDR3: CASSFGIQGNEQFF. The CDR3 DNA reads as TGTGCCAGCAGTTTCGGAATACAGGGGAATGAGCAGTTCTTC.

This clonotype was seen a few times. The J gene is TRBJ2-7, the V gene TRBV28; no clear D gene. Germline V gene sequence: CDR1 MDHEN, CDR2 SYDVKM. The length of the CDR3 is 13 residues. V was trimmed by 6 bases and J by 4 bases, leaving 13 bases between them. For the CDR3, the DNA is TGTGCCAGCAGGTCCTCAACTGCGTACGAGCAGTACTTC. Residues: CASRSSTAYEQYF.

The chain joins TRBV28 to TRBJ1-1, with D tentatively TRBD1 (5 bases). V shed 1 base and J shed 5 bases, with 11 bases lying between them. Germline loops: CDR1 MDHEN, CDR2 SYDVKM. This CDR3 spans 14 amino acids. CDR3 in amino acids: CASSLSGRGTEAFF. DNA of the CDR3: TGTGCCAGCAGTTTATCAGGGCGAGGGACTGAAGCTTTCTTT.

Ten or more counts support this clonotype. V gene TRBV7-9 combines with J gene TRBJ1-2; the D is unclear. CDR1 is SEHNR, CDR2 FQNEAQ, per germline (reference sequence). V shed 5 bases and J shed 6 bases, with 16 bases lying between them. CDR3 length equals 14 residues. CDR3 residues: CASSAIGRTNGYTF. The CDR3 DNA sequence: TGTGCCAGCAGCGCCATAGGACGAACGAATGGCTACACCTTC.

This clonotype was recorded many times. The V call is TRBV20-1, the J call TRBJ2-5; the D gene is possibly TRBD2 (6 bases). The CDR3 is 13 residues long. Germline values: CDR1 DFQATT, CDR2 SNEGSKA (reference sequence). V dropped 3 bases and J dropped 2 bases, with 10 bases sitting between them. The CDR3 spells CSARRLGQETQYF. The CDR3 DNA reads TGCAGTGCTAGGAGACTAGGGCAAGAGACCCAGTACTTC.

This rearrangement joins TRBV28 to TRBJ2-1, with 10 positions matching TRBD2. The germline gives CDR1 MDHEN, CDR2 SYDVKM. The CDR3 loop spans 15 amino acids. J was trimmed by 0 bases and V by 9 bases; bases with no gene match: 5. CDR3 nucleotides: TGTGCCAGTGGACTAGCGGATAGCTCCTACAATGAGCAGTTCTTC. This codes for CASGLADSSYNEQFF.

For this clonotype: A read error may explain this, as a much larger clone is one base away. The chain is built from TRBV27 and TRBJ2-5; D not resolved. V lost 8 bases to trimming and J lost 1 base, with 11 bases between them. The germline CDR1 and CDR2 sequences are MNHEY and SMNVEV (reference sequence). The CDR3 has 13 amino acids. CDR3 sequence reads: CASPTVSQETQYF. In DNA, the CDR3 is TGTGCCAGCCCTACAGTTTCCCAAGAGACCCAGTACTTC.

This clonotype has ten or more counts. The chain recombines TRBV4-1 with TRBJ2-2; TRBD1 is a possible D gene (6 bases). V shed 3 bases and J shed 3 bases, with 8 bases lying between them. Germline V gene lookup returns CDR1 MGHRA and CDR2 YSYEKL. The CDR3 runs 14 residues. The CDR3 loop is CASSQTGYTGELFF. The CDR3 DNA reads TGCGCCAGCAGCCAGACAGGTTACACCGGGGAGCTGTTTTTT.

This clonotype has ten or more counts. J is TRBJ2-7 and V is TRBV29-1; 10 bases map to TRBD1. With V trimmed by 3 bases and J by 3 bases, 5 bases remained unmatched. The germline CDR1 and CDR2 sequences are SQVTM and ANQGSEA. The length of the CDR3 is 14 residues. The CDR3 loop reads CSVETGTGDYEQYF. The CDR3, as DNA: TGCAGCGTTGAGACTGGGACAGGGGACTACGAGCAGTACTTC.

This clonotype appeared many times. The chain joins TRBV10-1 to TRBJ2-5; TRBD2 aligns across 9 bases. The CDR3 consists of 15 residues. In germline, CDR1 is WNHNN, CDR2 SYGVQD (reference sequence). V lost 6 bases to trimming and J lost 1 base; unmatched junction nucleotides: 6. The CDR3 nucleotides read TGCGCCAGCAGAAAGACTAGCGGTACCCAAGAGACCCAGTACTTC. This sequence encodes CASRKTSGTQETQYF.

This clonotype was counted at least ten times. The chain recombines TRBV7-6 with TRBJ2-1; TRBD1 is a possible D gene (5 bases). The CDR3 has 13 amino acids. The V end lost 2 bases, the J end lost 6 bases, and 8 bases lay between the germline ends. Germline V gene sequence: CDR1 SGHVS, CDR2 FNYEAQ. In DNA, the CDR3 is TGTGCCAGCAGCTTAAGCAGGGCCAATGAGCAGTTCTTC. Translation gives CASSLSRANEQFF.

This clonotype turned up a few times. CDR3 sequence reads: CASSQDGGTGELFF. In DNA form, the CDR3 reads TGCGCCAGCAGCCAAGACGGGGGAACCGGGGAGCTGTTTTTT. The V call is TRBV4-1, the J call TRBJ2-2, with a possible D match to TRBD2 (6 bases). From germline, CDR1 is MGHRA and CDR2 YSYEKL. This CDR3 is built from 14 residues. V was trimmed by 0 bases and J by 5 bases, leaving 7 bases between them.

In this sample, this clonotype turned up many times. This chain joins TRBV6-2 or TRBV6-3 and TRBJ1-1; D call uncertain. Germline CDR1 and CDR2: MNHEY and SVGEGT. Trimming pared 2 bases from V and 6 bases from J, leaving 13 bases between. CDR3 length: 14 residues. The CDR3 DNA reads TGTGCCAGCAGTTACAACCAGGACGGGGCTGAAGCTTTCTTT. It is translated as CASSYNQDGAEAFF.

The gene calls are TRBV29-1 and TRBJ1-4; TRBD1 agrees at 10 bases. The germline V gene encodes CDR1 SQVTM and CDR2 ANQGSEA. This CDR3 is built from 14 residues. The V segment lost 1 base and the J segment 7 bases; nucleotides outside the gene matches: 3. The CDR3 loop reads CSVEVGTGAEKLFF. The CDR3 bases are TGCAGCGTTGAAGTTGGGACAGGGGCTGAAAAACTGTTTTTT.

Notes on this clonotype: The junction differs from germline at one of its ends, possibly a read error. The V and J genes are TRBV19 and TRBJ2-3; D gene ambiguous. Germline V gives CDR1 LNHDA, CDR2 SQIVND (reference sequence). This CDR3 contains 15 residues. CDR3 DNA: TGTGCCAGTAGTATAGATCTGCCCAGCACAGATACGCAGTATTTC. Translating gives CASSIDLPSTDTQYF.

V and J are TRBV6-1 and TRBJ2-4; D is perhaps TRBD2 (6 bases). The CDR3 covers 13 residues. Trimming took 2 bases from V and 7 from J, leaving 9 bases between them. The V gene's germline CDR1 is MNHNS and CDR2 SASEGT. DNA for the CDR3: TGTGCCAGCAGTGAAACGGGAGCGAACATTCAGTACTTC. Its protein is CASSETGANIQYF.

This clonotype came up many times. This chain connects TRBV15 to TRBJ2-7; 7 nucleotides align to TRBD2. The CDR3 totals 16 residues. The V and J ends lost 0 bases and 0 bases, in that order; junction bases with no gene match: 5. Germline CDR1 LNHNV, CDR2 YYDKDF (reference sequence). CDR3 sequence reads: CATSRDPGGSSYEQYF. The CDR3 DNA reads TGTGCCACCAGCAGAGATCCCGGCGGGAGCTCCTACGAGCAGTACTTC.

Many counts were recorded for this clonotype. This rearrangement joins TRBV6-2 or TRBV6-3 to TRBJ1-1; possible D gene TRBD1, 5 bases. CDR1 MNHEY and CDR2 SVGEGT come from the germline V gene. V was pared by 6 bases and J by 0 bases, with 17 bases between. There are 16 residues in the CDR3. The CDR3 region has the DNA TGTGCCAGCAGGCTCACACAGGAGTCGCTGAACACTGAAGCTTTCTTT. Protein product: CASRLTQESLNTEAFF.

The table lists this clonotype with many counts. The chain is built from TRBV6-1 and TRBJ2-7; D may be TRBD1 (5 bases). The CDR3 consists of 14 residues. CDR1 and CDR2 (germline): MNHNS, SASEGT. The V end lost 10 bases, the J end lost 2 bases, and 18 bases lay between the germline ends. The CDR3 protein is CATRETAFPYEQYF. In DNA form, the CDR3 reads TGTGCCACCCGTGAGACAGCTTTCCCCTACGAGCAGTACTTC.

This clonotype was recorded at least ten times. This chain links TRBV4-3 with TRBJ2-7, with D maybe TRBD2 (6 bases). Germline V gives CDR1 LGHNA, CDR2 YSLEER. V lost 4 bases, J lost 1 base, and 14 bases lay in between. The CDR3 loop spans 15 amino acids. CDR3 amino acids: CASSRRREASYEQYF. The CDR3 coding sequence is TGCGCCAGCAGCCGTCGGAGGGAGGCGTCCTACGAGCAGTACTTC.